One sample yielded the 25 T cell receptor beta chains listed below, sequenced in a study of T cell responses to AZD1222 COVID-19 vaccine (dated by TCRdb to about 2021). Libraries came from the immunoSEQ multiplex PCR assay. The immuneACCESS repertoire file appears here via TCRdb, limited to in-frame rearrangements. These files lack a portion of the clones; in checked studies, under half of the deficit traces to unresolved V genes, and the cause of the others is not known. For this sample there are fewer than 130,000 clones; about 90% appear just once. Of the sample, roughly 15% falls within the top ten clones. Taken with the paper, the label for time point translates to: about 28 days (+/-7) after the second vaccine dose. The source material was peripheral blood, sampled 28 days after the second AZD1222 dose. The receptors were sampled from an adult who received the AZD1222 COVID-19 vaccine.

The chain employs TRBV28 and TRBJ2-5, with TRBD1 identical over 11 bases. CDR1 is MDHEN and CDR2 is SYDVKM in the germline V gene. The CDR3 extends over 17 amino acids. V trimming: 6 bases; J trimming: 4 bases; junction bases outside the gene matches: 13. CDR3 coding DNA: TGTGCCAGCAGACCTGGACAGGGGGCCGGCGGGGGAGAGACCCAGTACTTC. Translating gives CASRPGQGAGGGETQYF.

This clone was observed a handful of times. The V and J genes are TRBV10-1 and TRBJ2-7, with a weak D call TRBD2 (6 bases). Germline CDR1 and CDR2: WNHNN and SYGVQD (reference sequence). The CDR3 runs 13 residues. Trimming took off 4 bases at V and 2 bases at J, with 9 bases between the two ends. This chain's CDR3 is CASSGAGTYEQYF. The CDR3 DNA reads TGCGCCAGCAGTGGCGCGGGGACCTACGAGCAGTACTTC.

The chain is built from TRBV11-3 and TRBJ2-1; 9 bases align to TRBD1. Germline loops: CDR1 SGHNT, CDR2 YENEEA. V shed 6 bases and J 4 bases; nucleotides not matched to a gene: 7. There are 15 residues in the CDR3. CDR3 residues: CASRRGQGNYNEQFF. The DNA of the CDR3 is TGTGCCAGCAGACGGGGACAGGGTAATTACAATGAGCAGTTCTTC. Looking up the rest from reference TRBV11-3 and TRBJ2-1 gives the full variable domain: EAGVVQSPRYKIIEKKQPVAFWCNPISGHNTLYWYLQNLGQGPELLIRYENEEAVDDSQLPKDRFSAERLKGVDSTLKIQPAELGDSAVYLCASRRGQGNYNEQFFGPGTRLTVL.

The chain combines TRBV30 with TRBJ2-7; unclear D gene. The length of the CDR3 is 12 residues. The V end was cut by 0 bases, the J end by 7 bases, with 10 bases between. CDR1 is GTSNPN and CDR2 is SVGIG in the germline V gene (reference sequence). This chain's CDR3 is CAWSVTTGEQYF. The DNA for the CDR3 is TGTGCCTGGAGTGTAACAACTGGGGAGCAGTACTTC.

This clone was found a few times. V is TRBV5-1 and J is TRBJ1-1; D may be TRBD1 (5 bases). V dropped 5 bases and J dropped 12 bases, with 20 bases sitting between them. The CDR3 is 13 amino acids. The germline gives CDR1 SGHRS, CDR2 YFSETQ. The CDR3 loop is CASRPDLGEVSFF. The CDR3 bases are TGCGCCAGCAGGCCAGATTTAGGGGAGGTCTCTTTCTTT.

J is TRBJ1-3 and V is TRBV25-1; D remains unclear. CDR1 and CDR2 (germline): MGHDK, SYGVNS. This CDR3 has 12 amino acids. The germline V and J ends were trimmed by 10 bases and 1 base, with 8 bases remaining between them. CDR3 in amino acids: CATGESGNTIYF. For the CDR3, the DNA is TGTGCCACCGGGGAGTCTGGAAACACCATATATTTT.

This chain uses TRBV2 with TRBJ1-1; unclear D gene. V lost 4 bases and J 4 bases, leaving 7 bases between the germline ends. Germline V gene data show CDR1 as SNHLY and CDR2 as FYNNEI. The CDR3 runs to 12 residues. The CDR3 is CASSVSTTEAFF. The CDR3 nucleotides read TGTGCCAGCAGTGTGAGCACCACTGAAGCTTTCTTT.

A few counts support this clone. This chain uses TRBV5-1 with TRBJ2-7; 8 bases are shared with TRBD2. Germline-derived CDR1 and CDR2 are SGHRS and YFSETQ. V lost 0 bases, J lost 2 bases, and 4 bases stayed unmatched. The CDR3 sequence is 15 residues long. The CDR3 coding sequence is TGCGCCAGCAGCTTGGGGGACGGGGGGGCCTACGAGCAGTACTTC. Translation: CASSLGDGGAYEQYF.

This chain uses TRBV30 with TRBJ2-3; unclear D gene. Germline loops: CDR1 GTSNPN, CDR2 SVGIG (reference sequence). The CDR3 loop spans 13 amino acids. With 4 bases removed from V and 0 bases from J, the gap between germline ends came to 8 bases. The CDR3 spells CAWNPGSTDTQYF. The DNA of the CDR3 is TGTGCCTGGAACCCGGGCAGCACAGATACGCAGTATTTT.

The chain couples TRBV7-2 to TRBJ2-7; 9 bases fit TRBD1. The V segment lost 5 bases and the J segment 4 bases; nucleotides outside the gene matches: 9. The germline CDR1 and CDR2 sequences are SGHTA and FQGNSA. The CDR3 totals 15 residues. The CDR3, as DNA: TGTGCCAGCAGCCCCGACGGGACAGGGCGATACGAGCAGTACTTC. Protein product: CASSPDGTGRYEQYF.

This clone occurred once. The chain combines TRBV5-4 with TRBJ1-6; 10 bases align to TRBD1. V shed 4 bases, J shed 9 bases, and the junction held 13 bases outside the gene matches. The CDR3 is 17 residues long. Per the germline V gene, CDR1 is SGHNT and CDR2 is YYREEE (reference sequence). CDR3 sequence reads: CASSPKGIGTGVSPLHF. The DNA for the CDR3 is TGTGCCAGCAGCCCTAAGGGGATCGGGACAGGGGTTTCACCCCTCCACTTT. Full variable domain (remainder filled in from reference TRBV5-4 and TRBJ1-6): ETGVTQSPTHLIKTRGQQVTLRCSSQSGHNTVSWYQQALGQGPQFIFQYYREEENGRGNFPPRFSGLQFPNYSSELNVNALELDDSALYLCASSPKGIGTGVSPLHFGNGTRLTVT.

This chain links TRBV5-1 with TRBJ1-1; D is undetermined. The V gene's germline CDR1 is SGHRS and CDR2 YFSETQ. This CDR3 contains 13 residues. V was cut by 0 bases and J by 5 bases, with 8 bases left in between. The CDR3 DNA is TGCGCCAGCAGCTTGGTTCCAGGAACTGAAGCTTTCTTT. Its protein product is CASSLVPGTEAFF.

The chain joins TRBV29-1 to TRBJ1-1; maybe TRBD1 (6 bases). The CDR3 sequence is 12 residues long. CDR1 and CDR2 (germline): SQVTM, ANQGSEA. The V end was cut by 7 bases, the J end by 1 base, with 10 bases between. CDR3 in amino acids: CSGGQPNTEAFF. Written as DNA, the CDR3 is TGCAGCGGAGGACAGCCGAACACTGAAGCTTTCTTT.

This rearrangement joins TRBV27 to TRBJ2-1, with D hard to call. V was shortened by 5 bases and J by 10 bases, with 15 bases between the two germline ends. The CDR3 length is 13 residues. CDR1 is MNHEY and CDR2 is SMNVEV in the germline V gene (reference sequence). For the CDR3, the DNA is TGTGCCAGCAGTCGTAACACCTGGACGGAGCAGTTCTTC. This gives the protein CASSRNTWTEQFF.

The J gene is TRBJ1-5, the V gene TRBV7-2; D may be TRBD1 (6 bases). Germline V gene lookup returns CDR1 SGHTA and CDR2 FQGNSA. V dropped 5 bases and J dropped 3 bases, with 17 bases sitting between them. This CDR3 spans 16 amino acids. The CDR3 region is CASSRAQDRTNQPQHF. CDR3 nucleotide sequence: TGTGCCAGCAGCAGAGCCCAGGACAGAACCAATCAGCCCCAGCATTTT.

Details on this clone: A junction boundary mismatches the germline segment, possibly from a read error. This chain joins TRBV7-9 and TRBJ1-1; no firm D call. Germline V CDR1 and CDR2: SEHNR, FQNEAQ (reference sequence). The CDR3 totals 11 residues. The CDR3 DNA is TGTGCCAGCAACCTGACCCCTGAGGCTTTCTTT. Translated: CASNLTPEAFF.

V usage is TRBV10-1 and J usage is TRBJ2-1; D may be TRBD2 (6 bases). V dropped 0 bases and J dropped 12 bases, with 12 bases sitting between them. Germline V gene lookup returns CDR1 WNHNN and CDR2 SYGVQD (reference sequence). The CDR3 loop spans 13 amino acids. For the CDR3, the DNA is TGCGCCAGCAGTGAGTCGACTAGGGGATGGCAGTTCTTC. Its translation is CASSESTRGWQFF.

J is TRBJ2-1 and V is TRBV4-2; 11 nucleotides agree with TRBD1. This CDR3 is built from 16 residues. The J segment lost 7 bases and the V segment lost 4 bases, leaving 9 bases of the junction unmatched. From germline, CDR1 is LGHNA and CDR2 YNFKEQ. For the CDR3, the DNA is TGTGCCAGCAGCCCGCGCGGACAGGGGGCTGAGAATGAGCAGTTCTTC. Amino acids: CASSPRGQGAENEQFF.

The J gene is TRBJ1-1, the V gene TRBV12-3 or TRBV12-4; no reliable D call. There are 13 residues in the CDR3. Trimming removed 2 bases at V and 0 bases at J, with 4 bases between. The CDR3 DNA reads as TGTGCCAGCAGTTTAAACCTGAACACTGAAGCTTTCTTT. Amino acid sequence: CASSLNLNTEAFF.

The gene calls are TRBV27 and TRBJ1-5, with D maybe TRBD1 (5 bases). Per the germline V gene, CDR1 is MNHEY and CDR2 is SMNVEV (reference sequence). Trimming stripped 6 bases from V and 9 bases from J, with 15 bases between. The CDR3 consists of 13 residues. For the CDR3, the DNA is TGTGCCAGCAGGCCGACGCAGGGTCTGCCCCAGCATTTT. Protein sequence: CASRPTQGLPQHF.

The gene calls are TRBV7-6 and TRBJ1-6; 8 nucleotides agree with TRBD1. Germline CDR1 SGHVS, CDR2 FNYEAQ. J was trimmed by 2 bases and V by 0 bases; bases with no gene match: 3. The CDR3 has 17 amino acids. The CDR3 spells CASSLADRDPYNSPLHF. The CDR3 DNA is TGTGCCAGCAGCTTAGCGGACAGGGATCCCTATAATTCACCCCTCCACTTT.

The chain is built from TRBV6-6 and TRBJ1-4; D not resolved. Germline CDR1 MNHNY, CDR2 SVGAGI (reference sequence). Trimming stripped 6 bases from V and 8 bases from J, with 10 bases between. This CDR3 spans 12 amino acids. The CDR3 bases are TGTGCCAGCAGCCTCAACGGGGAAAAACTGTTTTTT. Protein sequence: CASSLNGEKLFF.

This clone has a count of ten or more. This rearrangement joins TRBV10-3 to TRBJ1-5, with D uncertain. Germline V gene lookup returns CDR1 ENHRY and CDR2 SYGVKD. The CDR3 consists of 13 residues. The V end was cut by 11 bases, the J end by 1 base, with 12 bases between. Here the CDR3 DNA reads TGTGCCTCTGGCCCCGGGAGCAATCAGCCCCAGCATTTT. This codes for CASGPGSNQPQHF.

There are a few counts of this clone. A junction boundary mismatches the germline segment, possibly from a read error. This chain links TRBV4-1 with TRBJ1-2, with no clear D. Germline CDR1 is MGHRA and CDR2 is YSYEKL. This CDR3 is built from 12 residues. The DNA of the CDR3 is TGCGCCAGCAGCCAAGATACCGCAAGCACGACGTTC. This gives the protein CASSQDTASTTF.

The CDR3 reads CATRSTENSNQPQHF. In DNA form, the CDR3 reads TGTGCCACCAGGTCAACCGAAAATAGCAATCAGCCCCAGCATTTT. The V and J genes are TRBV10-3 and TRBJ1-5; D is undetermined. The CDR3 has 15 amino acids. CDR1 ENHRY and CDR2 SYGVKD come from the germline V gene. Trimming removed 10 bases from V and 0 bases from J, with 16 bases in between.